The sequence of this T cell receptor beta chain was determined in a study of T cell changes during pregnancy in multiple sclerosis. Profiling relied on immunoSEQ multiplex PCR, and the TCRdb table lists in-frame clones only, not all of them. The sample lists 64,000 or so clones, around 93% occurring once. This clone has only one observation. Trimming stripped 0 bases from V and 0 bases from J, with 11 bases between. The CDR3 is made up of 16 amino acids. CDR1 is LGHNA and CDR2 is YNFKEQ in the germline V gene. This TCR was recovered from a female donor with multiple sclerosis, enrolled in a pregnancy study. The sample here was peripheral blood, taken in the first trimester of pregnancy. This chain uses TRBV4-2 with TRBJ1-2, with D perhaps matching TRBD1 (5 bases). CDR3 amino acids: CASSQDDSLANYGYTF. DNA for the CDR3: TGTGCCAGCAGCCAAGATGACAGTTTAGCTAACTATGGCTACACCTTC.